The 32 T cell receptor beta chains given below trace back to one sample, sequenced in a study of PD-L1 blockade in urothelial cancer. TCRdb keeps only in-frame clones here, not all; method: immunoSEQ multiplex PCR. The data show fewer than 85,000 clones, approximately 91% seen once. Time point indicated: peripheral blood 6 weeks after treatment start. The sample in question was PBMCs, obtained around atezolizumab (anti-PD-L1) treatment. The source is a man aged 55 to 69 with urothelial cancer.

The chain's CDR3 is CASSWSRKQETQYF. The CDR3 nucleotides read TGTGCCAGCAGTTGGTCGAGAAAACAAGAGACCCAGTACTTC. The V call is TRBV6-5, the J call TRBJ2-5; no firm D call. The CDR3 is made up of 14 amino acids. Deletions cut 4 bases from V and 2 bases from J, with 11 bases between. CDR1 MNHEY and CDR2 SVGAGI come from the germline V gene.

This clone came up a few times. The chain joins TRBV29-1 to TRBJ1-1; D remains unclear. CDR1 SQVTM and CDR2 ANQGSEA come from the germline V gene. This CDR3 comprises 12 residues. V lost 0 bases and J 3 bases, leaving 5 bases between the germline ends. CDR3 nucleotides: TGCAGCGTTGAAGATCAATACACTGAAGCTTTCTTT. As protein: CSVEDQYTEAFF.

In DNA, the CDR3 is TGTGCCAGCAGCTTAGGGGGGACACCCAGCTACACCTTC. This encodes CASSLGGTPSYTF. This chain uses TRBV7-2 with TRBJ1-2; a weak D match, TRBD1 (6 bases). The CDR3 has 13 amino acids. With 1 base removed from V and 9 bases from J, the gap between germline ends came to 12 bases. Germline V lookup: CDR1 SGHTA, CDR2 FQGNSA.

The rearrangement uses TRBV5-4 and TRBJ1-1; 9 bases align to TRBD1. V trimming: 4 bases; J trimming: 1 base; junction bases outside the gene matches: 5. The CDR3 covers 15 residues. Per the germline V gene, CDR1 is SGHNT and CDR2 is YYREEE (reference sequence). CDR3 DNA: TGTGCCAGCAGCGCTACAGGGGGCTGGAACACTGAAGCTTTCTTT. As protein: CASSATGGWNTEAFF.

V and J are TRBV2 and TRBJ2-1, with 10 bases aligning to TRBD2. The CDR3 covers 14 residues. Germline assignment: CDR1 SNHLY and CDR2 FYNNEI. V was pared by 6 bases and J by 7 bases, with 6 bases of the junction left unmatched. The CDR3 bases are TGTGCCAGCAGCGGAATAGCGGGGGGAAATGAGCAGTTCTTC. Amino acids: CASSGIAGGNEQFF.

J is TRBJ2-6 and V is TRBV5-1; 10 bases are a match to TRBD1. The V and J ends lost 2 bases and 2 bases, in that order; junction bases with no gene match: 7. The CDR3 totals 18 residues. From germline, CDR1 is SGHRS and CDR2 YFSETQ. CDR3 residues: CASSFLQTGGTGANVLTF. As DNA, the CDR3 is TGCGCCAGCAGCTTCCTCCAGACAGGGGGCACTGGGGCCAACGTCCTGACTTTC.

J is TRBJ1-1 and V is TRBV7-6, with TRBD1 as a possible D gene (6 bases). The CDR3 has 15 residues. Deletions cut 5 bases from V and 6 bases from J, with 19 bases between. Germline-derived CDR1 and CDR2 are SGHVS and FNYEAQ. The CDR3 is CASSAPGGRGAEAFF. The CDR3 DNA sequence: TGTGCCAGCAGCGCCCCCGGGGGGCGCGGGGCTGAAGCTTTCTTT.

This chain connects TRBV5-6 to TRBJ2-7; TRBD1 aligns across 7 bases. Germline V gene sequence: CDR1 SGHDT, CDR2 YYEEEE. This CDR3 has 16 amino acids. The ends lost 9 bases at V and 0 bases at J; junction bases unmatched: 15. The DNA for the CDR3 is TGTGCCAACGCACGGGACAACAGGGGCTCCTCCTACGAGCAGTACTTC. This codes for CANARDNRGSSYEQYF.

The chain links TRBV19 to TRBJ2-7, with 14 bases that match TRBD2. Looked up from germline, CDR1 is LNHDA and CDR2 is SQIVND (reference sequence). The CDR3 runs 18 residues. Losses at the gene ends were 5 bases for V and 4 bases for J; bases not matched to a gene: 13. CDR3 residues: CASSPGTSGRSLRYEQYF. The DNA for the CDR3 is TGTGCCAGTAGTCCCGGGACTAGCGGGAGAAGTCTTCGGTACGAGCAGTACTTC.

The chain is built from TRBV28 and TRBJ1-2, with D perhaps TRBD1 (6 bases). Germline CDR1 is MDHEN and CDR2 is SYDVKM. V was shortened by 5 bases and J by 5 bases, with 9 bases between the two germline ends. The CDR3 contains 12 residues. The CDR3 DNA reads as TGTGCCAGCAGTCGGACAGATTATGGCTACACCTTC. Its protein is CASSRTDYGYTF.

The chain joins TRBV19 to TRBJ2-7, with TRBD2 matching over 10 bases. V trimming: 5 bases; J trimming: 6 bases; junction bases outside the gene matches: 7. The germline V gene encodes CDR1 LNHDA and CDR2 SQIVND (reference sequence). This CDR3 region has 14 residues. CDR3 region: CASSAGLATGEQYF. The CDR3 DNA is TGTGCCAGTAGTGCGGGACTAGCGACAGGCGAGCAGTACTTC.

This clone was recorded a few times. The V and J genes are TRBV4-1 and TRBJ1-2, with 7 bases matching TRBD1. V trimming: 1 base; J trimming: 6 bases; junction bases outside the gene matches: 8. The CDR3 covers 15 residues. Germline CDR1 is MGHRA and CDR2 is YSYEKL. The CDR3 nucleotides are TGCGCCAGCAGCCAAGTGAACAGGGGTCATGATGGCTACACCTTC. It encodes CASSQVNRGHDGYTF.

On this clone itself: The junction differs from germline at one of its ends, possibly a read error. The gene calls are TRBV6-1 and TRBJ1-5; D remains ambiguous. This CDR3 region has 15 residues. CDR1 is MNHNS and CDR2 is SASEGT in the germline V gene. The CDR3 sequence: CASSVSTGSNRPQHF. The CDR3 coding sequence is TGTGCCAGCAGTGTCTCCACGGGATCGAATCGGCCCCAGCATTTT.

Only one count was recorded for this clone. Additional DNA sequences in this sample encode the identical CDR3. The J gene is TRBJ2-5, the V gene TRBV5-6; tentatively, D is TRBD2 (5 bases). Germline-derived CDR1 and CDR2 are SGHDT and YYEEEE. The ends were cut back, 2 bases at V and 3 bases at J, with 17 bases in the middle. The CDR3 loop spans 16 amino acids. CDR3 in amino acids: CASSLLDSPREETQYF. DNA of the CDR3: TGTGCCAGCAGCTTATTGGACTCGCCCCGGGAAGAGACCCAGTACTTC.

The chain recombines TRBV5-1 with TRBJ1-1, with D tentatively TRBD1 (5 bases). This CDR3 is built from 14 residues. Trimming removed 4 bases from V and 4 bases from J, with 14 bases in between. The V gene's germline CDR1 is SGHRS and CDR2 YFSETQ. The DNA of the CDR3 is TGCGCCAGCAGCATTCATCCCGGGGGCACTGAAGCTTTCTTT. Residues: CASSIHPGGTEAFF.

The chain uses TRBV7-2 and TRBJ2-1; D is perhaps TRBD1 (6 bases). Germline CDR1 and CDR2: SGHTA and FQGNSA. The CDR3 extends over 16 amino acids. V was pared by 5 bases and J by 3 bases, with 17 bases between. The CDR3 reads CASSRRGTLLYNEQFF. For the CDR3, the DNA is TGTGCCAGCAGCCGTAGGGGGACACTTCTCTACAATGAGCAGTTCTTC.

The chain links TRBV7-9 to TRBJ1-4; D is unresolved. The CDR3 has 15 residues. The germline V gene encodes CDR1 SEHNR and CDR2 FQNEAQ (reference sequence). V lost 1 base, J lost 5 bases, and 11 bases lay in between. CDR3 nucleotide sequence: TGTGCCAGCAGCTTAGAAATGGGAGCGAATGAAAAACTGTTTTTT. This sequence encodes CASSLEMGANEKLFF.

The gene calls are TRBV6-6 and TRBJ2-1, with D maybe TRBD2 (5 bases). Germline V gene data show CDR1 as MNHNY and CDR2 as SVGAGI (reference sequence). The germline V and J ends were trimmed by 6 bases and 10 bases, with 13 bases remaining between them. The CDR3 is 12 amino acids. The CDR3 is CASSPLLAEQFF. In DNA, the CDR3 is TGTGCCAGCAGCCCCCTTTTAGCGGAGCAGTTCTTC.

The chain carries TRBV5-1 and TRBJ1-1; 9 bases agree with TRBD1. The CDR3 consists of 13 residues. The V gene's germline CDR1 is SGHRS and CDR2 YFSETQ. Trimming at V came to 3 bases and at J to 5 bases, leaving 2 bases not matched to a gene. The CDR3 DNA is TGCGCCAGCAGCTACGACAGGGGGACTGAAGCTTTCTTT. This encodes CASSYDRGTEAFF.

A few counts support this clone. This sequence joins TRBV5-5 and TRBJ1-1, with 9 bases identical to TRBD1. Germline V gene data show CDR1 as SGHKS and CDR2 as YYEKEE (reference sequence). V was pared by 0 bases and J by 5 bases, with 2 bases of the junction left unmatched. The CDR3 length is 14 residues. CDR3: CASSLGTGVTEAFF. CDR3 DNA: TGTGCCAGCAGCTTGGGGACAGGGGTTACTGAAGCTTTCTTT.

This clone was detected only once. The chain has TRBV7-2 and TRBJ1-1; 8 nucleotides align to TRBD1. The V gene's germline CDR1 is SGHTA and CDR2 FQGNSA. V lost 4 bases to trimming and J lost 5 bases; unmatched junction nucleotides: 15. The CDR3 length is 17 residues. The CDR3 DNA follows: TGTGCCAGCAGCTGGGGAGGACAGGGCACCGGGTGGACTGAAGCTTTCTTT. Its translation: CASSWGGQGTGWTEAFF. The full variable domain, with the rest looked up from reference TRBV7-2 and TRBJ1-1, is GAGVSQSPSNKVTEKGKDVELRCDPISGHTALYWYRQSLGQGLEFLIYFQGNSAPDKSGLPSDRFSAERTGGSVSTLTIQRTQQEDSAVYLCASSWGGQGTGWTEAFFGQGTRLTVV.

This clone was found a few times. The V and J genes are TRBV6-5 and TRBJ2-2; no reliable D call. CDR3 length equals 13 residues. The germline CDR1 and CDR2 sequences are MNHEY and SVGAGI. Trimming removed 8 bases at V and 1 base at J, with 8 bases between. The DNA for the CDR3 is TGTGCCAGCGGTAGAGAGAACACCGGGGAGCTGTTTTTT. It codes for CASGRENTGELFF.

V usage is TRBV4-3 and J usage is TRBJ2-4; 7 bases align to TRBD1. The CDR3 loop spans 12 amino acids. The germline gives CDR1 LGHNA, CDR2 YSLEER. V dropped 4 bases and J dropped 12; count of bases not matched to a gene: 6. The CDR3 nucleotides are TGCGCCAGCAGCCGGCGACAGGGTACTCAGTACTTC. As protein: CASSRRQGTQYF.

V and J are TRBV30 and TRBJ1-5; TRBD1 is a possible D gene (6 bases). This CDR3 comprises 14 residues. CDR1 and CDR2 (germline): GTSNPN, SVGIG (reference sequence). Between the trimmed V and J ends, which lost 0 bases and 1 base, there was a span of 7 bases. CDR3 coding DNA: TGTGCCTGGAGTGTCCAGGGGAGCAATCAGCCCCAGCATTTT. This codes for CAWSVQGSNQPQHF.

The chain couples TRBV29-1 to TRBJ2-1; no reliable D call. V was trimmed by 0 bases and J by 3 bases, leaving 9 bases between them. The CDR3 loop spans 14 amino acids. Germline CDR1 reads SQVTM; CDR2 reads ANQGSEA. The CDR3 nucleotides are TGCAGCGTTGAAGACTTATACAGCTACAATGAGCAGTTCTTC. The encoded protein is CSVEDLYSYNEQFF.

CDR3 bases: TGCAGCTCATGGGGAGTCGATGGCTACACCTTC. The encoded protein is CSSWGVDGYTF. The rearrangement joins TRBV29-1 to TRBJ1-2; the D is unclear. Germline V gene data show CDR1 as SQVTM and CDR2 as ANQGSEA. Trimming stripped 8 bases from V and 6 bases from J, with 13 bases between. The CDR3 is 11 amino acids.

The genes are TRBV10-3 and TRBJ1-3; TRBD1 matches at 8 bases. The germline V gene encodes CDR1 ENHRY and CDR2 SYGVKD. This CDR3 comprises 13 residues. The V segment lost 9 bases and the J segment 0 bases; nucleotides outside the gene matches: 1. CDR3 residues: CAMGQVSGNTIYF. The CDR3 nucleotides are TGTGCCATGGGACAGGTCTCTGGAAACACCATATATTTT.

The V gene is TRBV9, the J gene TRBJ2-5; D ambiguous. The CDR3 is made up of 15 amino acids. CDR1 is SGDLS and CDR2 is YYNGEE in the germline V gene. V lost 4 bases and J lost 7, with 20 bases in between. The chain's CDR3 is CASSPVSTRRGTQYF. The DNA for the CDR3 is TGTGCCAGCAGCCCAGTTTCTACAAGGCGCGGGACCCAGTACTTC.

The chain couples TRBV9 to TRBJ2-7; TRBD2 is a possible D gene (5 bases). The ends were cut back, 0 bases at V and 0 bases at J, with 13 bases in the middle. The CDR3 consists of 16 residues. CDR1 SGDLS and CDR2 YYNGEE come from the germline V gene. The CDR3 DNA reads TGTGCCAGCAGCGTAGGTCCTAGCTCCTCCTCCTACGAGCAGTACTTC. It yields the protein CASSVGPSSSSYEQYF.

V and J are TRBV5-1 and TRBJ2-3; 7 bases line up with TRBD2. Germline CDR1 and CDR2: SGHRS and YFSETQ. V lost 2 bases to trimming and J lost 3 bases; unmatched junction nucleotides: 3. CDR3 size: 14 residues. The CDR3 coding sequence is TGCGCCAGCAGCTTACGAGCGGGGACAGATACGCAGTATTTT. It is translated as CASSLRAGTDTQYF. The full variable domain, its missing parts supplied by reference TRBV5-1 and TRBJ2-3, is KAGVTQTPRYLIKTRGQQVTLSCSPISGHRSVSWYQQTPGQGLQFLFEYFSETQRNKGNFPGRFSGRQFSNSRSEMNVSTLELGDSALYLCASSLRAGTDTQYFGPGTRLTVL.

The CDR3 nucleotides read TGTGCCAGCAGCTTGGGCAGGAACACTGAAGCTTTCTTT. Translation: CASSLGRNTEAFF. This chain connects TRBV5-4 to TRBJ1-1; no definite D call. Trimming took 0 bases from V and 1 from J, leaving 4 bases between them. Germline CDR1 and CDR2: SGHNT and YYREEE (reference sequence). This CDR3 is built from 13 residues. Full variable domain (rest looked up from reference TRBV5-4 and TRBJ1-1): ETGVTQSPTHLIKTRGQQVTLRCSSQSGHNTVSWYQQALGQGPQFIFQYYREEENGRGNFPPRFSGLQFPNYSSELNVNALELDDSALYLCASSLGRNTEAFFGQGTRLTVV.

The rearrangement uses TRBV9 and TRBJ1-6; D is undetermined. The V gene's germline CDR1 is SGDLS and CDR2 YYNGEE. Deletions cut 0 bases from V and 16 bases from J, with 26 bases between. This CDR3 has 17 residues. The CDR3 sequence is CASSVEERAGQLNQLHF. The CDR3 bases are TGTGCCAGCAGCGTAGAGGAGCGGGCCGGCCAACTAAATCAACTCCACTTT.